The 26 T cell receptor beta chains below all came from one sample that was sequenced in a study of OX40 agonist ivuxolimab in advanced cancers. Clones were sequenced by immunoSEQ multiplex PCR, and TCRdb holds only the in-frame ones, with some missing. The profile shows about 12,000 clones, roughly 90% of them singletons. The material sequenced was CD4+ or CD8+ T cells sorted from blood, taken in a trial of the OX40 agonist ivuxolimab. These receptors were taken from an adult with an advanced solid tumor such as melanoma, head and neck, liver or kidney cancer.

The chain uses TRBV25-1 and TRBJ2-3, with D possibly being TRBD1 (5 bases). V dropped 4 bases and J dropped 0 bases, with 11 bases sitting between them. The germline CDR1 and CDR2 sequences are MGHDK and SYGVNS. The CDR3 has 15 residues. CDR3 sequence (DNA): TGTGCCAGCAGTGCCGGACACCGTAGCACAGATACGCAGTATTTT. Its protein product is CASSAGHRSTDTQYF.

This chain connects TRBV7-9 to TRBJ2-6; no firm D call. The CDR3 runs to 18 residues. Germline CDR1 and CDR2: SEHNR and FQNEAQ (reference sequence). Between the trimmed V and J ends, which lost 5 bases and 0 bases, there was a span of 17 bases. CDR3 sequence (DNA): TGTGCCAGCAGCCCCGGCCCGACTGTGAGCTCTGGGGCCAACGTCCTGACTTTC. Protein sequence: CASSPGPTVSSGANVLTF.

In DNA form, the CDR3 reads TGCGCCAGCAGCCAAGATTCCGGGGCTCGACAAGAGACCCAGTACTTC. Protein sequence: CASSQDSGARQETQYF. The rearrangement links TRBV4-3 to TRBJ2-5; D may match TRBD1 or TRBD2 (5 bases each). The CDR3 is 16 amino acids. V lost 0 bases and J 2 bases, leaving 13 bases between the germline ends. From germline, CDR1 is LGHNA and CDR2 YSLEER.

This clone was seen once. The chain employs TRBV4-3 and TRBJ2-7; 7 bases agree with TRBD2. The CDR3 is 14 residues long. J gave up 4 bases and V 1 base, and 4 bases lay outside the gene matches. The germline V gene encodes CDR1 LGHNA and CDR2 YSLEER. CDR3: CASSQGGGLYEQYF. CDR3 nucleotide sequence: TGCGCCAGCAGCCAAGGGGGGGGTTTATACGAGCAGTACTTC.

CDR3 DNA: TGCGCCAGCAGCCCTGGACTAGCGGCCTACGAGCAGTACTTC. Translated, it gives CASSPGLAAYEQYF. This rearrangement joins TRBV4-3 to TRBJ2-5; the match to TRBD2 covers 10 bases. TRBJ2-7 matches the DNA end more closely, so the J call is doubtful. Per the germline V gene, CDR1 is LGHNA and CDR2 is YSLEER. The CDR3 consists of 14 residues.

Remarks on this clone: Additional DNA sequences in this sample encode the identical CDR3. The chain carries TRBV9 and TRBJ2-7, with 8 bases aligning to TRBD1. The germline gives CDR1 SGDLS, CDR2 YYNGEE. V gave up 0 bases and J gave up 0 bases; unmatched junction bases: 2. The CDR3 totals 15 residues. This CDR3 reads CASSVGTGPSYEQYF. CDR3 DNA sequence: TGTGCCAGCAGCGTAGGGACAGGGCCCTCCTACGAGCAGTACTTC.

The chain recombines TRBV9 with TRBJ2-7, with 8 positions matching TRBD1. Trimming at V came to 0 bases and at J to 2 bases, leaving 1 base not matched to a gene. The CDR3 contains 14 residues. Germline values: CDR1 SGDLS, CDR2 YYNGEE. DNA of the CDR3: TGTGCCAGCAGCGTAGCAGGGGGCCCCTACGAGCAGTACTTC. Amino acids: CASSVAGGPYEQYF.

The rearrangement joins TRBV5-4 to TRBJ2-7; a weak D match, TRBD2 (6 bases). Germline CDR1 and CDR2: SGHNT and YYREEE (reference sequence). The CDR3 spans 15 residues. V lost 3 bases, J lost 3 bases, and 16 bases lay in between. The CDR3 protein is CASSSPEGGVYEQYF. CDR3 bases: TGTGCCAGCAGCTCACCAGAGGGAGGCGTCTACGAGCAGTACTTC.

The V gene is TRBV6-5, the J gene TRBJ2-7, with 10 bases that match TRBD1. The germline V gene has CDR1 MNHEY and CDR2 SVGAGI. CDR3 length equals 16 residues. Unmatched junction bases numbered 10, after V lost 2 bases and J lost 6 bases. CDR3 sequence (DNA): TGTGCCAGCAGTTACGACAGGGGGCTTAGTTCCAGCGAGCAGTACTTC. Encoded protein: CASSYDRGLSSSEQYF.

The chain uses TRBV21-1 and TRBJ2-5; the table assigns TRBD2, which was not confirmed against the DNA. TRBV21-1 is deemed a pseudogene. There are 18 residues in the CDR3. The CDR3 spells CASSKPIGGTSGEETQYF. For the CDR3, the DNA is TGTGCCAGCAGCAAACCAATTGGGGGGACTAGCGGGGAAGAGACCCAGTACTTC.

This chain links TRBV12-5 with TRBJ1-1, with unresolved D. V was shortened by 1 base and J by 6 bases, with 3 bases between the two germline ends. Germline V lookup: CDR1 LGHNT, CDR2 FRNRAP. This CDR3 spans 11 amino acids. In DNA form, the CDR3 reads TGTGCTAGTGGTTTGGGGGCTGAAGCTTTCTTT. Translation gives CASGLGAEAFF.

This clone was observed once. This sequence joins TRBV19 and TRBJ2-1; the D gene is possibly TRBD2 (6 bases). The CDR3 is made up of 15 amino acids. With 5 bases removed from V and 1 base from J, the gap between germline ends came to 12 bases. Looked up from germline, CDR1 is LNHDA and CDR2 is SQIVND (reference sequence). Here the CDR3 reads CASSFAEGSYNEQFF. The CDR3 coding sequence is TGTGCCAGTAGTTTTGCGGAGGGGTCCTACAATGAGCAGTTCTTC.

J is TRBJ1-5 and V is TRBV10-3; 10 bases match TRBD1. The CDR3 has 18 residues. In germline, CDR1 is ENHRY, CDR2 SYGVKD. V lost 3 bases to trimming and J lost 6 bases; unmatched junction nucleotides: 14. The CDR3 region is CAISDVGRDRGSTQPQHF. Here the CDR3 DNA reads TGTGCCATCAGTGATGTAGGACGGGACAGGGGATCGACTCAGCCCCAGCATTTT.

The genes are TRBV20-1 and TRBJ2-5; D call uncertain. The last part of the DNA fits TRBJ2-7 better; the J call may be wrong. The germline CDR1 and CDR2 sequences are DFQATT and SNEGSKA (reference sequence). The CDR3 loop spans 11 amino acids. The CDR3 protein is CSALDNYEQYF. In DNA, the CDR3 is TGCAGTGCTTTAGACAACTACGAGCAGTACTTC.

The chain carries TRBV4-1 and TRBJ2-7, with D perhaps TRBD2 (5 bases). The CDR3 has 13 residues. CDR1 and CDR2 (germline): MGHRA, YSYEKL. V lost 0 bases and J lost 3, with 6 bases in between. The CDR3 spells CASSQDAGYEQYF. The CDR3 region has the DNA TGCGCCAGCAGCCAAGATGCGGGCTACGAGCAGTACTTC.

The rearrangement joins TRBV18 to TRBJ2-1, with 9 positions matching TRBD1. CDR3 size: 16 residues. CDR1 and CDR2 from the germline V gene are KGHSH and LQKENI. The J segment lost 2 bases and the V segment lost 4 bases, leaving 6 bases of the junction unmatched. The CDR3 loop is CASSLTRDRAYNEQFF. CDR3 nucleotide sequence: TGTGCCAGCTCACTCACAAGGGACAGGGCCTACAATGAGCAGTTCTTC.

The chain joins TRBV6-6 to TRBJ2-7; D is possibly TRBD2 (6 bases). CDR3 size: 12 residues. V dropped 8 bases and J dropped 0 bases, with 8 bases sitting between them. CDR1 is MNHNY, CDR2 SVGAGI, per germline (reference sequence). The CDR3, as DNA: TGTGCCAGCGGGGGGAGCTCCTACGAGCAGTACTTC. Encoded protein: CASGGSSYEQYF.

CDR3 in amino acids: CASSLASTPGTGHNEQFF. Here the CDR3 DNA reads TGTGCCAGCAGCTTAGCCTCTACCCCCGGGACAGGACACAATGAGCAGTTCTTC. V usage is TRBV11-3 and J usage is TRBJ2-1, with TRBD1 identical over 8 bases. The J segment lost 5 bases and the V segment lost 1 base, leaving 13 bases of the junction unmatched. CDR1 and CDR2 (germline): SGHNT, YENEEA. The CDR3 is 18 amino acids.

The chain combines TRBV11-3 with TRBJ2-2; D perhaps matches TRBD2 (6 bases). Germline lookup yields CDR1 SGHNT and CDR2 YENEEA. There are 15 residues in the CDR3. V lost 8 bases and J 7 bases, leaving 20 bases between the germline ends. CDR3: CASSRIPGRGGELFF. CDR3 nucleotides: TGTGCCAGCTCCCGTATCCCAGGGCGGGGCGGGGAGCTGTTTTTT.

The chain recombines TRBV27 with TRBJ1-2; D is uncertain. This CDR3 region has 12 residues. The germline V and J ends were trimmed by 5 bases and 5 bases, with 9 bases remaining between them. Per the germline V gene, CDR1 is MNHEY and CDR2 is SMNVEV (reference sequence). The CDR3 sequence is CASSPGRYGYTF. DNA of the CDR3: TGTGCCAGCAGTCCCGGACGGTATGGCTACACCTTC.

The chain joins TRBV6-5 to TRBJ2-7, with D hard to call. The CDR3 extends over 13 amino acids. Germline-derived CDR1 and CDR2 are MNHEY and SVGAGI. V lost 4 bases, J lost 0 bases, and 7 bases lay in between. CDR3 coding DNA: TGTGCCAGCAGTTTGGGCAGCTCCTACGAGCAGTACTTC. It translates to CASSLGSSYEQYF.

The chain couples TRBV7-4 to TRBJ2-5; no reliable D call. CDR3 length equals 18 residues. Between the trimmed V and J ends, which lost 0 bases and 5 bases, there was a span of 22 bases. Germline loops: CDR1 SGHVT, CDR2 SQSDAQ. CDR3 amino acids: CASSLAVGRRKTRETQYF. CDR3 sequence (DNA): TGTGCCAGCAGCTTAGCGGTCGGTAGGCGGAAAACCAGGGAGACCCAGTACTTC.

The rearrangement links TRBV27 to TRBJ2-5; D ambiguous. Looked up from germline, CDR1 is MNHEY and CDR2 is SMNVEV (reference sequence). This CDR3 comprises 13 residues. Deletions cut 1 base from V and 0 bases from J, with 3 bases between. The CDR3: CASSLWDQETQYF. As DNA, the CDR3 is TGTGCCAGCAGTTTATGGGACCAAGAGACCCAGTACTTC.

V and J are TRBV4-1 and TRBJ2-7; 9 positions match TRBD2. The ends lost 2 bases at V and 5 bases at J; junction bases unmatched: 10. CDR3 length equals 16 residues. Germline V gene data show CDR1 as MGHRA and CDR2 as YSYEKL. This chain's CDR3 is CASSQSGGGAPNEQYF. The CDR3 nucleotides are TGCGCCAGCAGCCAATCGGGCGGGGGGGCACCCAACGAGCAGTACTTC.

Turning to this clone: A read error may produce the germline difference seen at one junction end. The rearrangement links TRBV18 to TRBJ1-1; D is undetermined. Per the germline V gene, CDR1 is KGHSH and CDR2 is LQKENI. CDR3 length equals 12 residues. This CDR3 reads CASSPPNSEAFF. The DNA of the CDR3 is TGTGCCAGCTCACCCCCCAACAGTGAAGCTTTCTTT. The full variable domain, its missing parts supplied by reference TRBV18 and TRBJ1-1, is NAGVMQNPRHLVRRRGQEARLRCSPMKGHSHVYWYRQLPEEGLKFMVYLQKENIIDESGMPKERFSAEFPKEGPSILRIQQVVRGDSAAYFCASSPPNSEAFFGQGTRLTVV.

The V and J genes are TRBV10-2 and TRBJ2-2; TRBD2 matches at 7 bases. This CDR3 contains 13 residues. Germline trimming cut 6 bases from V and 6 bases from J; bases unmatched to any gene: 4. The germline V gene has CDR1 WSHSY and CDR2 SAAADI. The CDR3 is CASRAGWAGELFF. The CDR3 nucleotides read TGCGCCAGCAGAGCGGGATGGGCCGGGGAGCTGTTTTTT.